This T cell receptor (beta chain) was sequenced during a study of yellow fever vaccine responses in identical twins. Germline V gene sequence: CDR1 LGHDT, CDR2 YNNKEL (reference sequence). The CDR3 has 13 amino acids. V was clipped by 3 bases and J by 4 bases, with 10 bases between them. Of note for this clonotype: What it binds is not known.

Study-wide results and caveats: Reported findings indicate that twins' vaccine T cell responses seemed partially convergent, partially personalized.

TCRdb ran MiXCR on the RT-PCR reads and lists one entry per CDR3 protein. The table includes about 19,000 distinct CDR3 sequences, around three quarters detected once. This TCR came from a young woman who received the yellow fever vaccine. The chain couples TRBV3-1 to TRBJ2-7; D ambiguous. Sequencing was performed on T cells from blood (PBMCs), unsorted or a sorted subset (not recorded which), taken before or after yellow fever vaccination (not recorded which). For the CDR3, the DNA is TGTGCCAGCAGCCATGCCGCCGCGTACGAGCAGTACTTC. This codes for CASSHAAAYEQYF.